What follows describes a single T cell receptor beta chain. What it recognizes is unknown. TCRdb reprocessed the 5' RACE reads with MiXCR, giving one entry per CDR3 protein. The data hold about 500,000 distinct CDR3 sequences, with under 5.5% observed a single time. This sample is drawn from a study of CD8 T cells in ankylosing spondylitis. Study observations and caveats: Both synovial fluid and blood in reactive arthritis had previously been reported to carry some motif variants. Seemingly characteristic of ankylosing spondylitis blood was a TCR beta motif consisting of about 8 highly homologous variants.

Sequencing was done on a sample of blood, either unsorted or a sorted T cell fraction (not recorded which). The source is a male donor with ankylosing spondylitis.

The CDR3 sequence: CASSLDVVFYEQYF. CDR3 coding DNA: TGTGCCAGCAGCTTAGACGTGGTGTTCTACGAGCAGTACTTC. The chain is built from TRBV7-2 and TRBJ2-7; D not resolved. This CDR3 contains 14 residues. The germline V gene encodes CDR1 SGHTA and CDR2 FQGNSA. The germline V and J ends were trimmed by 1 base and 3 bases, with 10 bases remaining between them. The full variable domain, rest sourced from reference TRBV7-2 and TRBJ2-7, is GAGVSQSPSNKVTEKGKDVELRCDPISGHTALYWYRQSLGQGLEFLIYFQGNSAPDKSGLPSDRFSAERTGGSVSTLTIQRTQQEDSAVYLCASSLDVVFYEQYFGPGTRLTVT.